One sample yielded the 26 T cell receptor beta chains listed below, sequenced in a study of cytomegalovirus exposure and HLA in healthy donors. A multiplex PCR was run with 60 Vbeta primers and 13 Jbeta primers. Libraries were prepared by immunoSEQ multiplex PCR; TCRdb keeps only in-frame clonotypes and omits some of them. Among roughly 160,000 clones listed, approximately 71% were seen once. Sequencing was carried out using PBMCs. These receptor sequences come from a girl aged 10 to 17 in good health and CMV-seronegative.

The chain joins TRBV5-4 to TRBJ2-1, with a possible D match to TRBD2 (5 bases). This CDR3 is built from 14 residues. V was cut by 4 bases and J by 6 bases, with 14 bases left in between. Per the germline V gene, CDR1 is SGHNT and CDR2 is YYREEE (reference sequence). The CDR3 coding sequence is TGTGCCAGCAGCCCCGGTGCGGGTCCCAATGAGCAGTTCTTC. It specifies CASSPGAGPNEQFF.

The V gene is TRBV5-1, the J gene TRBJ2-5; TRBD1 is a possible D gene (5 bases). The CDR3 loop spans 15 amino acids. V lost 3 bases, J lost 4 bases, and 16 bases lay in between. From germline, CDR1 is SGHRS and CDR2 YFSETQ. CDR3 protein: CASSSLVGLSETQYF. CDR3 sequence (DNA): TGCGCCAGCAGCTCGCTGGTGGGGCTGTCAGAGACCCAGTACTTC.

The rearrangement uses TRBV19 and TRBJ1-6, with D tentatively TRBD1 (5 bases). CDR1 is LNHDA, CDR2 SQIVND, per germline (reference sequence). The CDR3 is 12 amino acids. Deletions cut 8 bases from V and 8 bases from J, with 10 bases between. This CDR3 reads CASGQLDSPLHF. The CDR3 nucleotides read TGTGCCAGTGGACAATTGGATTCACCCCTCCACTTT.

This clone was seen just once. The J gene is TRBJ2-5, the V gene TRBV5-1; TRBD2 aligns across 9 bases. The V gene's germline CDR1 is SGHRS and CDR2 YFSETQ. Trimming at V came to 3 bases and at J to 5 bases, leaving 11 bases not matched to a gene. This CDR3 comprises 16 residues. The CDR3 DNA reads TGCGCCAGCAGCTGGGCGGGGGCCAGCGGGGGGGAGACCCAGTACTTC. Residues: CASSWAGASGGETQYF.

The rearrangement uses TRBV27 and TRBJ1-5; D is unclear. The length of the CDR3 is 13 residues. The V gene's germline CDR1 is MNHEY and CDR2 SMNVEV (reference sequence). Trimming left V 3 bases short and J 2 bases short, with 5 bases between. CDR3 amino acids: CASSFGGNQPQHF. The CDR3 nucleotides are TGTGCCAGCAGTTTTGGAGGCAATCAGCCCCAGCATTTT.

This clone was counted a few times. The chain uses TRBV6-5 and TRBJ2-7; the D is unclear. The V end was cut by 2 bases, the J end by 6 bases, with 14 bases between. The length of the CDR3 is 14 residues. Germline CDR1 is MNHEY and CDR2 is SVGAGI. The CDR3: CASSYESDPIEQYF. Written as DNA, the CDR3 is TGTGCCAGCAGTTACGAGTCCGATCCCATCGAGCAGTACTTC.

CDR3 DNA sequence: TGTGCCACCAGCAGAGGTGCAGGGGACTATGGCTACACCTTC. Its translation is CATSRGAGDYGYTF. The V gene is TRBV15, the J gene TRBJ1-2; D is perhaps TRBD1 (6 bases). Germline CDR1 LNHNV, CDR2 YYDKDF (reference sequence). This CDR3 region has 14 residues. V was pared by 1 base and J by 3 bases, with 9 bases between. Based on the CDR3 plus reference TRBV15 and TRBJ1-2, the full variable domain is DAMVIQNPRYQVTQFGKPVTLSCSQTLNHNVMYWYQQKSSQAPKLLFHYYDKDFNNEADTPDNFQSRRPNTSFCFLDIRSPGLGDTAMYLCATSRGAGDYGYTFGSGTRLTVV.

The chain employs TRBV30 and TRBJ1-1; D is perhaps TRBD1 (6 bases). CDR3 length equals 15 residues. Germline-derived CDR1 and CDR2 are GTSNPN and SVGIG (reference sequence). The V end lost 0 bases, the J end lost 2 bases, and 13 bases lay between the germline ends. The CDR3 reads CAWSVLIGGNTEAFF. DNA of the CDR3: TGTGCCTGGAGTGTTTTGATAGGGGGTAACACTGAAGCTTTCTTT.

This clone was found a few times. The chain combines TRBV6-1 with TRBJ2-1, with TRBD2 matching 9 bases. V lost 2 bases, J lost 5 bases, and 4 bases stayed unmatched. Germline CDR1 and CDR2: MNHNS and SASEGT. This CDR3 is built from 15 residues. The CDR3 loop is CASSESGGGDNEQFF. CDR3 DNA: TGTGCCAGCAGTGAATCGGGCGGGGGGGACAATGAGCAGTTCTTC.

The chain has TRBV7-9 and TRBJ1-5; D not certain. V was shortened by 1 base and J by 3 bases, with 10 bases between the two germline ends. Germline V gene sequence: CDR1 SEHNR, CDR2 FQNEAQ (reference sequence). The CDR3 sequence is 15 residues long. CDR3 DNA: TGTGCCAGCAGCTTAGACCGTCAGATCAATCAGCCCCAGCATTTT. This sequence encodes CASSLDRQINQPQHF.

The CDR3: CASSPHDGFTGELFF. CDR3 sequence (DNA): TGTGCCAGCAGTCCTCACGACGGGTTCACCGGGGAGCTGTTTTTT. The chain couples TRBV25-1 to TRBJ2-2; D is unresolved. The CDR3 runs to 15 residues. The germline gives CDR1 MGHDK, CDR2 SYGVNS. V lost 5 bases and J 4 bases, leaving 14 bases between the germline ends.

The chain couples TRBV29-1 to TRBJ1-1, with 10 bases fitting TRBD1. The CDR3 covers 12 residues. J gave up 5 bases and V 7 bases, and 4 bases lay outside the gene matches. Germline V gene sequence: CDR1 SQVTM, CDR2 ANQGSEA. The CDR3 bases are TGCAGCGATCGGACAGGGGGTACTGAAGCTTTCTTT. Protein product: CSDRTGGTEAFF.

The V gene is TRBV5-4, the J gene TRBJ2-7; tentatively, D is TRBD1 (5 bases). V was clipped by 2 bases and J by 7 bases, with 16 bases between them. This CDR3 comprises 14 residues. Per germline, CDR1 SGHNT and CDR2 YYREEE (reference sequence). The CDR3 coding sequence is TGTGCCAGCAGCTTAGGGGCCCAACGTGGGGAGCAGTACTTC. Protein sequence: CASSLGAQRGEQYF.

A remark on this clone: One end of the junction varies from germline; a read error may be responsible. V gene TRBV7-9 combines with J gene TRBJ2-3; 9 bases are shared with TRBD1. The CDR3 is 14 amino acids. Germline CDR1 and CDR2: SEHNR and FQNEAQ (reference sequence). For the CDR3, the DNA is TGTGCCAGCAGCCGCTCTGAAGGTTGGGACAGGGTCCGTTTT. It specifies CASSRSEGWDRVRF.

This sequence joins TRBV6-1 and TRBJ1-2; 8 positions agree with TRBD1. Germline lookup yields CDR1 MNHNS and CDR2 SASEGT. The CDR3 sequence is 13 residues long. Trimming removed 4 bases from V and 8 bases from J; junction bases left unmatched: 6. The CDR3 loop reads CASSVQGEEGYTF. CDR3 bases: TGTGCCAGCAGTGTACAGGGGGAAGAGGGCTACACCTTC.

This chain links TRBV4-1 with TRBJ1-4; 8 bases align to TRBD1. Per germline, CDR1 MGHRA and CDR2 YSYEKL. V trimming: 4 bases; J trimming: 7 bases; junction bases outside the gene matches: 8. The CDR3 length is 15 residues. This CDR3 is CASSPPDRGIEKLFF. The CDR3 coding sequence is TGCGCCAGCAGCCCACCAGACAGGGGAATTGAAAAACTGTTTTTT.

The chain uses TRBV5-1 and TRBJ2-7, with 9 positions matching TRBD2. Germline-derived CDR1 and CDR2 are SGHRS and YFSETQ. V dropped 4 bases and J dropped 3; count of bases not matched to a gene: 2. The CDR3 contains 13 residues. CDR3 in DNA: TGCGCCAGCAGCCCGACTAGCGGCTACGAGCAGTACTTC. As protein: CASSPTSGYEQYF.

The V and J genes are TRBV6-5 and TRBJ2-7, with D possibly matching TRBD1 (5 bases). V dropped 5 bases and J dropped 2 bases, with 16 bases sitting between them. This CDR3 contains 15 residues. Germline CDR1 reads MNHEY; CDR2 reads SVGAGI. CDR3 in amino acids: CASSQSQEPAYEQYF. The DNA of the CDR3 is TGTGCCAGCAGTCAGTCACAGGAACCAGCCTACGAGCAGTACTTC.

The gene calls are TRBV23-1 and TRBJ1-1, with 9 bases fitting TRBD1. TRBV23-1 is annotated as an ORF whose role is uncertain. V shed 3 bases and J 5 bases; nucleotides not matched to a gene: 10. CDR3 length: 16 residues. The CDR3, as DNA: TGCGCCAGCAGTCACCTCCTGGACAGGGGAGGAACTGAAGCTTTCTTT. Translating it yields CASSHLLDRGGTEAFF.

V usage is TRBV19 and J usage is TRBJ1-1, with D maybe TRBD1 (5 bases). This CDR3 has 15 residues. V was cut by 3 bases and J by 5 bases, with 16 bases left in between. CDR1 is LNHDA, CDR2 SQIVND, per germline (reference sequence). Here the CDR3 DNA reads TGTGCCAGTAGTATTATCGACAGCACAGGTACTGAAGCTTTCTTT. It codes for CASSIIDSTGTEAFF.

In its sample, this clone was seen once. The chain uses TRBV5-4 and TRBJ2-5, with TRBD1 as a possible D gene (7 bases). CDR3 length: 12 residues. Germline CDR1 and CDR2: SGHNT and YYREEE (reference sequence). V was trimmed by 7 bases and J by 7 bases, leaving 14 bases between them. The CDR3, as DNA: TGTGCCAGCTTCCAGGGGGGAGGGACCCAGTACTTC. It yields the protein CASFQGGGTQYF.

V and J are TRBV5-8 and TRBJ1-5; D gene uncertain. The V gene's germline CDR1 is SGHTS and CDR2 YDEGEE. There are 12 residues in the CDR3. V lost 7 bases and J 7 bases, leaving 12 bases between the germline ends. CDR3 loop: CASSLWRQPQHF. In DNA, the CDR3 is TGTGCCAGCTCACTTTGGAGGCAGCCCCAGCATTTT.

This clone came up a few times. V gene TRBV28 combines with J gene TRBJ1-5; D is undetermined. Trimming removed 6 bases from V and 6 bases from J, with 12 bases in between. This CDR3 comprises 13 residues. From germline, CDR1 is MDHEN and CDR2 SYDVKM. This CDR3 is CASRVVSSQPQHF. The CDR3 coding sequence is TGTGCCAGCAGGGTGGTCTCTAGTCAGCCCCAGCATTTT.

This clone has only a few counts. The CDR3 coding sequence is TGTGCCATCAGTGATTCGCGATCGTCCAATGAGCAGTTCTTC. Its translation is CAISDSRSSNEQFF. V is TRBV10-3 and J is TRBJ2-1, with D unclear. CDR3 size: 14 residues. The germline CDR1 and CDR2 sequences are ENHRY and SYGVKD. Between the trimmed V and J ends, which lost 3 bases and 6 bases, there was a span of 12 bases.

The chain joins TRBV6-6 to TRBJ2-5, with D possibly TRBD1 on 6 matching bases. The CDR3 has 15 residues. Germline CDR1 and CDR2: MNHNY and SVGAGI (reference sequence). Trimming removed 5 bases at V and 3 bases at J, with 16 bases between. CDR3 sequence (DNA): TGTGCCAGCAGTCTTTCGTTAGGGGGTGAAGAGACCCAGTACTTC. Translation: CASSLSLGGEETQYF.

This sequence joins TRBV5-6 and TRBJ1-5; no clear D. V shed 4 bases and J shed 0 bases, with 11 bases lying between them. Germline V lookup: CDR1 SGHDT, CDR2 YYEEEE. The CDR3 loop spans 15 amino acids. The CDR3 loop is CASSEASYSNQPQHF. CDR3 nucleotides: TGTGCCAGCAGCGAGGCGTCTTATAGCAATCAGCCCCAGCATTTT.